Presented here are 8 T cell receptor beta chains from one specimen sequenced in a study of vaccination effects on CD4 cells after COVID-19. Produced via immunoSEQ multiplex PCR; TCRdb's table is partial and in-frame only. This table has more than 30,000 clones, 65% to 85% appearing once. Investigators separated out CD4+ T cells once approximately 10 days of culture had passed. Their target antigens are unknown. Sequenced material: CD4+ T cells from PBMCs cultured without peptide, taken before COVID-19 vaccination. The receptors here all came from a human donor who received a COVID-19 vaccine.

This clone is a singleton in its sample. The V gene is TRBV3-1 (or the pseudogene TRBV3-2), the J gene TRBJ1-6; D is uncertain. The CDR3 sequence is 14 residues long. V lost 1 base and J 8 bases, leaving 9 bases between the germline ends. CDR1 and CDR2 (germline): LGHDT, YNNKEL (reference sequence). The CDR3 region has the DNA TGTGCCAGCAGCCAAGTAGGGTCGGATTCACCCCTCCACTTT. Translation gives CASSQVGSDSPLHF.

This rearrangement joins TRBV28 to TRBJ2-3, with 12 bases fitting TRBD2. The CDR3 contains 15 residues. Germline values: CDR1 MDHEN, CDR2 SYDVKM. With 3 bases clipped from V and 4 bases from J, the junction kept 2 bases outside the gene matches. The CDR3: CASSFTSGRPDTQYF. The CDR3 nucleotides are TGTGCCAGCAGTTTCACTAGCGGGAGGCCAGATACGCAGTATTTT. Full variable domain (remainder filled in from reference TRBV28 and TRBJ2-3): DVKVTQSSRYLVKRTGEKVFLECVQDMDHENMFWYRQDPGLGLRLIYFSYDVKMKEKGDIPEGYSVSREKKERFSLILESASTNQTSMYLCASSFTSGRPDTQYFGPGTRLTVL.

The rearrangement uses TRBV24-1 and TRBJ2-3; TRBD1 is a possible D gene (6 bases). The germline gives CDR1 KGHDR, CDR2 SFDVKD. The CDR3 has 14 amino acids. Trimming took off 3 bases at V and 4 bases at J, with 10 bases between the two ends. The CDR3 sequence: CATSDGDISDTQYF. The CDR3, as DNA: TGTGCCACCAGTGATGGGGACATCTCAGATACGCAGTATTTT.

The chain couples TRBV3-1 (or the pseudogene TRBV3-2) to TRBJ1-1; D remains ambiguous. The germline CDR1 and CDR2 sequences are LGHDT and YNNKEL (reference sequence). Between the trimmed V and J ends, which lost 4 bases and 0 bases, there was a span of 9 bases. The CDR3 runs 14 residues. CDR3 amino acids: CASSPPDMNTEAFF. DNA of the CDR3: TGTGCCAGCAGCCCCCCAGACATGAACACTGAAGCTTTCTTT.

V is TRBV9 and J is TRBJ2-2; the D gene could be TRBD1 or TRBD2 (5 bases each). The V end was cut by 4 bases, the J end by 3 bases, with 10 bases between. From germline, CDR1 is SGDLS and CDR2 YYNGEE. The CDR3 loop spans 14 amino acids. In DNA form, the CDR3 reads TGTGCCAGCAGCCCCGGGACGTACACCGGGGAGCTGTTTTTT. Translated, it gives CASSPGTYTGELFF. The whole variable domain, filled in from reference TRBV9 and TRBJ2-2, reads DSGVTQTPKHLITATGQRVTLRCSPRSGDLSVYWYQQSLDQGLQFLIQYYNGEERAKGNILERFSAQQFPDLHSELNLSSLELGDSALYFCASSPGTYTGELFFGEGSRLTVL.

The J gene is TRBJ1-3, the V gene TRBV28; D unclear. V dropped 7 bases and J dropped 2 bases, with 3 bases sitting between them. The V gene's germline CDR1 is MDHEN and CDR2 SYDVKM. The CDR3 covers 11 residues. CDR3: CASITGNTIYF. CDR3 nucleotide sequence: TGTGCCAGCATTACTGGAAACACCATATATTTT.

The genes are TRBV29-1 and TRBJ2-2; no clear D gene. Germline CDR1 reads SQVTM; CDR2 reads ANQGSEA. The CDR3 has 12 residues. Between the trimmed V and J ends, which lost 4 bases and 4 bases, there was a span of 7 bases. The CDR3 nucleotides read TGCAGCGTTGTTTTTCTCACCGGGGAGCTGTTTTTT. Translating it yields CSVVFLTGELFF.

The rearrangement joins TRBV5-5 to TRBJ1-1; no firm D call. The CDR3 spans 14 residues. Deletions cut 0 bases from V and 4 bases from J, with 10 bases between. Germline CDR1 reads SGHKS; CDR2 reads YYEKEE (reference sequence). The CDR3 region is CASSLVRVSTEAFF. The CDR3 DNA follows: TGTGCCAGCAGCTTGGTGAGGGTTTCCACTGAAGCTTTCTTT.